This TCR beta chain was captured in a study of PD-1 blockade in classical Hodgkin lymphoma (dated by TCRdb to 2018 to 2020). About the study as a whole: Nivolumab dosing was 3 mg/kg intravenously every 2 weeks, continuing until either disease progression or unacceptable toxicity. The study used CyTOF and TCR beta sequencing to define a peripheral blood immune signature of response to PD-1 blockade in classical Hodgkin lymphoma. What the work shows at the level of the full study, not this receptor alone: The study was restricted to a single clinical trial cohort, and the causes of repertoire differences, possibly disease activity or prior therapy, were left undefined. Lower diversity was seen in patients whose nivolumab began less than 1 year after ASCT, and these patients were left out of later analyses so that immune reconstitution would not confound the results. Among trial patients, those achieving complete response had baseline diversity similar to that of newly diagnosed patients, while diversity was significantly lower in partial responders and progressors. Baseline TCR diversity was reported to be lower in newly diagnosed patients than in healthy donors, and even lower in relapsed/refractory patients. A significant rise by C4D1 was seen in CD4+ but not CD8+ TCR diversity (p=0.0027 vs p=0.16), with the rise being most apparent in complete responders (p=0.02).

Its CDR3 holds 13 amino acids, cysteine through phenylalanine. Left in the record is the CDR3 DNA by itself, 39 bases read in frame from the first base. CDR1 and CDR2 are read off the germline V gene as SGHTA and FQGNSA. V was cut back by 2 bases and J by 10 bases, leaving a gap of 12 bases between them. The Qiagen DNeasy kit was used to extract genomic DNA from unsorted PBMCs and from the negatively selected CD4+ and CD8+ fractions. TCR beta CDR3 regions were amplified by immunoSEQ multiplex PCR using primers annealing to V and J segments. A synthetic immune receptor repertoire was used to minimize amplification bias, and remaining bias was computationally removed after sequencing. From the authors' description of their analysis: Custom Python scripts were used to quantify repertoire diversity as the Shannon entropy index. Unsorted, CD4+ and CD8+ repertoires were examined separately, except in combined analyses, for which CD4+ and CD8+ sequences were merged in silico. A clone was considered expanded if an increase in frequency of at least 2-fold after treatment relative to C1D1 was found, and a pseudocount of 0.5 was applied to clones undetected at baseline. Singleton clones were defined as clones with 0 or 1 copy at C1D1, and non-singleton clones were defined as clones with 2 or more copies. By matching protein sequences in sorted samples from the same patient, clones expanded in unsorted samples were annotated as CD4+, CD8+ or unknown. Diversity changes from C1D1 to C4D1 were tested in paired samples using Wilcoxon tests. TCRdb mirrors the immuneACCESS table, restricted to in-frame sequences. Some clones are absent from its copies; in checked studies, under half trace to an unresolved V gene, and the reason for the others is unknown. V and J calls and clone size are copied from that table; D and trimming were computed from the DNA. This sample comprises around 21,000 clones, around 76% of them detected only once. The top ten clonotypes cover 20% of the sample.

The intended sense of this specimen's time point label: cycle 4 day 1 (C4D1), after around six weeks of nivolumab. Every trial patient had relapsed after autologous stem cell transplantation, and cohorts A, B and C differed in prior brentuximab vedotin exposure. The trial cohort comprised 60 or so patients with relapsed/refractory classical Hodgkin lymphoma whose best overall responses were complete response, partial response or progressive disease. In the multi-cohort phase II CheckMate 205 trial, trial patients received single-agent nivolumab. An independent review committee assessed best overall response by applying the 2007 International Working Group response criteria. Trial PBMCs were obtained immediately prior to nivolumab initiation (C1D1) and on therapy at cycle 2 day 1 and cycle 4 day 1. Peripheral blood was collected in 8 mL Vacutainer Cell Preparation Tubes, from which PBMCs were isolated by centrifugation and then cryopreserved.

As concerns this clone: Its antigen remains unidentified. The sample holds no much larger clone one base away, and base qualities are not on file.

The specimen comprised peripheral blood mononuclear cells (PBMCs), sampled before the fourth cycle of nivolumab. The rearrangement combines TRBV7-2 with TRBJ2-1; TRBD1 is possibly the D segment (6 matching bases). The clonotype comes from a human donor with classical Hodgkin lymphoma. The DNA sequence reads TGTGCCAGCAGCTTATTAAGTGGGGGCGAGCAGTTCTTC. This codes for CASSLLSGGEQFF.